The 20 T cell receptor beta chains given below trace back to one sample, sequenced in a study of T-cell reconstitution after alpha-beta-depleted transplantation in children. TCRbeta library construction was performed incorporating unique molecular identifiers. TCRdb re-analysed the PCR reads in MiXCR, keeping a single row per CDR3 protein. The sample has approximately 220,000 distinct CDR3 sequences, approximately 15% seen once. Here the sequenced sample was PBMCs, mostly from graft donor cells, taken 360 days after TCRalphabeta/CD19-depleted stem cell transplant. These receptors were obtained from a male patient between 2 and 10 years old who had a stem cell transplant for acute lymphoblastic leukemia, so the T cells may come from the graft donor.

This rearrangement joins TRBV29-1 to TRBJ2-1, with D uncertain. The CDR3 length is 12 residues. Germline V gene data show CDR1 as SQVTM and CDR2 as ANQGSEA. Trimming took 6 bases from V and 6 from J, leaving 12 bases between them. The chain's CDR3 is CSVNGMGNEQFF. The CDR3 DNA reads TGCAGCGTAAACGGTATGGGCAATGAGCAGTTCTTC.

The chain has TRBV29-1 and TRBJ1-2; the D gene is possibly TRBD1 (5 bases). There are 13 residues in the CDR3. V gave up 6 bases and J gave up 3 bases, with 14 bases separating them. CDR1 is SQVTM and CDR2 is ANQGSEA in the germline V gene. The CDR3 DNA sequence: TGCAGCGTCGGACACCCGAGGGACTATGGCTACACCTTC. It yields the protein CSVGHPRDYGYTF.

This clonotype was counted between two and nine times. The chain has TRBV3-1 and TRBJ2-1, with D possibly matching TRBD2 (5 bases). The CDR3 is 15 residues long. V was pared by 2 bases and J by 7 bases, with 15 bases between. Germline CDR1 LGHDT, CDR2 YNNKEL (reference sequence). CDR3 bases: TGTGCCAGCAGCCAACTAAGACGACTAAGGAATGAGCAGTTCTTC. This codes for CASSQLRRLRNEQFF.

This clonotype has a handful of counts. The chain has TRBV6-5 and TRBJ1-6; TRBD1 might be the D (6 bases). Trimming pared 4 bases from V and 7 bases from J, leaving 11 bases between. This CDR3 comprises 14 residues. From germline, CDR1 is MNHEY and CDR2 SVGAGI. The CDR3 coding sequence is TGTGCCAGCAGTTGGAAACAGGGAAATTCACCCCTCCACTTT. Its translation: CASSWKQGNSPLHF.

The chain combines TRBV18 with TRBJ2-1; 9 positions agree with TRBD1. Germline V gives CDR1 KGHSH, CDR2 LQKENI. The V segment lost 4 bases and the J segment 9 bases; nucleotides outside the gene matches: 10. The CDR3 is 15 residues long. CDR3 protein: CASSLMGQGDVEQFF. The CDR3 DNA reads TGTGCCAGCTCACTGATGGGACAGGGAGATGTTGAGCAGTTCTTC.

The V call is TRBV7-2, the J call TRBJ1-2; D gene uncertain. The germline V gene encodes CDR1 SGHTA and CDR2 FQGNSA. The V end lost 1 base, the J end lost 0 bases, and 9 bases lay between the germline ends. This CDR3 is 15 amino acids long. This chain's CDR3 is CASSLDLGANYGYTF. As DNA, the CDR3 is TGTGCCAGCAGCTTAGACCTGGGAGCTAACTATGGCTACACCTTC.

The chain joins TRBV27 to TRBJ2-2; no definite D call. Germline CDR1 MNHEY, CDR2 SMNVEV (reference sequence). V lost 5 bases to trimming and J lost 7 bases, with 14 bases between them. The CDR3 loop spans 14 amino acids. The CDR3 is CASSLLGGGGELFF. The CDR3 nucleotides are TGTGCCAGCAGTCTGTTAGGCGGTGGCGGGGAGCTGTTTTTT.

J is TRBJ1-1 and V is TRBV6-1, with 8 bases fitting TRBD1. Looked up from germline, CDR1 is MNHNS and CDR2 is SASEGT. V was pared by 6 bases and J by 1 base, with 4 bases of the junction left unmatched. The CDR3 covers 14 residues. The CDR3 bases are TGTGCCAGCAGCAAGGGGACAGGGAACACTGAAGCTTTCTTT. Amino acid sequence: CASSKGTGNTEAFF.

This sequence joins TRBV4-3 and TRBJ2-1, with 7 nucleotides matching TRBD2. Trimming took 1 base from V and 0 from J; bases not matched to a gene: 9. The germline CDR1 and CDR2 sequences are LGHNA and YSLEER. This CDR3 contains 18 residues. The CDR3 nucleotides are TGCGCCAGCAGCCAAGGGGGGGGGAGCGGGCCCTCCTACAATGAGCAGTTCTTC. Protein: CASSQGGGSGPSYNEQFF.

This clonotype was seen more than once but under ten times. This chain joins TRBV20-1 and TRBJ2-3, with 7 bases lining up with TRBD1. V shed 3 bases and J 6 bases; nucleotides not matched to a gene: 15. The germline CDR1 and CDR2 sequences are DFQATT and SNEGSKA (reference sequence). The CDR3 spans 16 residues. This CDR3 is CSASRIDRDSTDTQYF. The CDR3 DNA sequence: TGCAGTGCTAGCCGGATCGACAGGGATTCCACCGATACGCAGTATTTT.

The rearrangement uses TRBV5-1 and TRBJ2-1; 9 nucleotides line up with TRBD1. The CDR3 runs 17 residues. Germline V CDR1 and CDR2: SGHRS, YFSETQ. Trimming at V came to 5 bases and at J to 0 bases, leaving 9 bases not matched to a gene. The CDR3 region is CASRLGQGRGSYNEQFF. CDR3 nucleotides: TGCGCCAGCAGACTGGGACAGGGCAGGGGCTCCTACAATGAGCAGTTCTTC.

This clonotype was seen more than once but under ten times. The V call is TRBV6-5, the J call TRBJ2-7, with TRBD1 matching over 9 bases. The CDR3 covers 13 residues. CDR1 MNHEY and CDR2 SVGAGI come from the germline V gene. Trimming at V came to 6 bases and at J to 6 bases, leaving 6 bases not matched to a gene. This chain's CDR3 is CASRYRGQGEQYF. CDR3 nucleotides: TGTGCCAGCAGATACAGGGGGCAGGGCGAGCAGTACTTC.

The genes are TRBV7-9 and TRBJ1-4, with D unresolved. The CDR3 runs to 13 residues. The V gene's germline CDR1 is SEHNR and CDR2 FQNEAQ (reference sequence). Deletions cut 5 bases from V and 10 bases from J, with 14 bases between. CDR3 loop: CASSPPPPGKLFF. The CDR3 DNA reads as TGTGCCAGCAGCCCTCCGCCCCCAGGAAAACTGTTTTTT. Drawing the rest from reference TRBV7-9 and TRBJ1-4, the complete variable domain is DTGVSQNPRHKITKRGQNVTFRCDPISEHNRLYWYRQTLGQGPEFLTYFQNEAQLEKSRLLSDRFSAERPKGSFSTLEIQRTEQGDSAMYLCASSPPPPGKLFFGSGTQLSVL.

The rearrangement joins TRBV7-2 to TRBJ2-1, with D perhaps assigned TRBD1 or TRBD2 (6 bases each). Germline V gene lookup returns CDR1 SGHTA and CDR2 FQGNSA. Trimming cost V 1 base and J 0 bases, with 13 bases left between them. The CDR3 is 17 residues long. CDR3 nucleotide sequence: TGTGCCAGCAGCTTAGTCGGGGGCCCCCTCTCCTACAATGAGCAGTTCTTC. Residues: CASSLVGGPLSYNEQFF.

This clonotype was seen a handful of times. The chain has TRBV20-1 and TRBJ2-3; 9 bases are shared with TRBD2. Losses at the gene ends were 1 base for V and 2 bases for J; bases not matched to a gene: 10. Per the germline V gene, CDR1 is DFQATT and CDR2 is SNEGSKA (reference sequence). This CDR3 is built from 17 residues. CDR3 in amino acids: CSARVDSGGPLTDTQYF. In nucleotides, the CDR3 is TGCAGTGCTAGAGTTGATAGCGGGGGACCACTCACAGATACGCAGTATTTT.

This clonotype was observed a few times. The CDR3 DNA sequence: TGTGCCAGCAGTTCTCCCCCAGGGTCGAACTCTGGGGCCAACGTCCTGACTTTC. It yields the protein CASSSPPGSNSGANVLTF. The V gene is TRBV28, the J gene TRBJ2-6; D might be TRBD1 (5 bases). The CDR3 covers 18 residues. V lost 4 bases and J lost 0, with 16 bases in between. Germline V CDR1 and CDR2: MDHEN, SYDVKM.

The rearrangement uses TRBV20-1 and TRBJ1-2; 7 bases agree with TRBD1. The germline CDR1 and CDR2 sequences are DFQATT and SNEGSKA (reference sequence). The CDR3 consists of 13 residues. Trimming at V came to 0 bases and at J to 4 bases, leaving 2 bases not matched to a gene. The CDR3 spells CSARERDSYGYTF. CDR3 nucleotides: TGCAGTGCTAGAGAGCGGGACAGCTATGGCTACACCTTC.

This clonotype was detected only a few times. The chain combines TRBV6-5 with TRBJ2-1, with D unresolved. The CDR3 is 13 residues long. Germline values: CDR1 MNHEY, CDR2 SVGAGI. Trimming stripped 1 base from V and 5 bases from J, with 6 bases between. CDR3: CASSYWIDNEQFF. CDR3 in DNA: TGTGCCAGCAGTTACTGGATAGACAATGAGCAGTTCTTC.

Only a few counts were recorded for this clonotype. This sequence joins TRBV12-3 or TRBV12-4 and TRBJ2-5; TRBD1 matches 8 bases. The V gene end was trimmed by 5 bases and the J gene end by 2 bases; junction bases not matched to a gene: 10. This CDR3 spans 16 amino acids. CDR3 amino acids: CASSPRTGIGQETQYF. The CDR3 bases are TGTGCCAGCAGTCCCCGGACAGGGATCGGGCAAGAGACCCAGTACTTC.

There are a few counts of this clonotype. CDR3 DNA: TGCAGCGTTGAACAGGGAGGAAACACCATATATTTT. Translating gives CSVEQGGNTIYF. The chain is built from TRBV29-1 and TRBJ1-3; D possibly corresponds to TRBD1 (5 bases). The germline V and J ends were trimmed by 2 bases and 4 bases, with 6 bases remaining between them. This CDR3 spans 12 amino acids. Per germline, CDR1 SQVTM and CDR2 ANQGSEA.